This is a list of T cell receptor beta chains from one sample in a study of T cell repertoires in cytomegalovirus infection. The antigens for these receptors are not known. TCRdb re-analysed the reads in MiXCR, keeping a single row per CDR3 protein. The sample has around 900,000 distinct CDR3 sequences; roughly a third are singletons. The sequences come from cultured CD8+ T cells from PBMCs, collected from culture after CMV antigen stimulation. These receptors all come from a human donor in good health (CMV status not recorded). Some clones in this sample may be carry-over from other donors' samples. CDR3s leave out the opening cysteine and the closing phenylalanine or tryptophan. Size is omitted from some rows. Given values are once, few, many or a class for expanded clones.

J: TRBJ1-2; V: TRBV6-2/TRBV6-3; length: 13; size: NA; CDR3: ASSPLGTGVSGYT
J: TRBJ1-6; V: TRBV12-3/TRBV12-4; length: 13; size: few; CDR3: ASSIQGDGNSPLH
J: TRBJ2-2; V: TRBV9; length: 11; size: NA; CDR3: ASSGSRGGELF
J: TRBJ1-1; V: TRBV7-6; length: 8; size: NA; CDR3: ASTPEGAF
J: TRBJ2-2; V: TRBV7-9; length: 15; size: NA; CDR3: ASSSRGAPLNTGELF
J: TRBJ2-5; V: TRBV4-1; length: 12; size: NA; CDR3: ASSWTPGIETQY
J: TRBJ2-6; V: TRBV7-9; length: 12; size: NA; CDR3: ASRAGVGANVLT
J: TRBJ1-2; V: TRBV27; length: 12; size: few; CDR3: ASSSTGPPGGYT
J: TRBJ2-2; V: TRBV11-1; length: 12; size: few; CDR3: ASSLARHTGELF
J: TRBJ2-3; V: TRBV28; length: 15; size: many; CDR3: ASSLEQGDWSVDTQY
J: TRBJ2-1; V: TRBV27; length: 9; size: NA; CDR3: ASSGTGGRF
J: TRBJ2-7; V: TRBV19; length: 12; size: NA; CDR3: ASTDPRGAYEQY
J: TRBJ2-7; V: TRBV25-1; length: 16; size: NA; CDR3: ASSDSRGAGQGLYEQY
J: TRBJ1-1; V: TRBV7-9; length: 13; size: few; CDR3: ASSPPRYVNTEAF
J: TRBJ2-3; V: TRBV7-6; length: 11; size: NA; CDR3: ASSPRRADTQY
J: TRBJ1-2; V: TRBV7-8; length: 13; size: NA; CDR3: ASSLEAGDWYGYT
J: TRBJ1-3; V: TRBV5-4; length: 13; size: NA; CDR3: ASSPDLSSGNTIY
J: TRBJ2-7; V: TRBV27; length: 13; size: NA; CDR3: ASSLSPGTIHEQY
J: TRBJ1-6; V: TRBV2; length: 13; size: NA; CDR3: AILVQGAYNSPLH
J: TRBJ1-2; V: TRBV5-1; length: 11; size: NA; CDR3: ASSLEGGTGYT
J: TRBJ2-3; V: TRBV11-3; length: 13; size: few; CDR3: ASSLGGSSADTQY
J: TRBJ1-2; V: TRBV27; length: 14; size: NA; CDR3: ASATSYWDRGYGYT
J: TRBJ1-3; V: TRBV6-1; length: 12; size: NA; CDR3: AGSDRGTGNTIY
J: TRBJ2-3; V: TRBV27; length: 14; size: NA; CDR3: ASSRQVTGGLDTQY
J: TRBJ2-3; V: TRBV5-6; length: 13; size: few; CDR3: ASSLAWGPTDTQY
J: TRBJ1-2; V: TRBV12-3/TRBV12-4; length: 13; size: many; CDR3: ASSLVPPAAYGYT
J: TRBJ2-2; V: TRBV4-1; length: 13; size: NA; CDR3: ASSHGQGSTGELF
J: TRBJ1-5; V: TRBV27; length: 11; size: few; CDR3: ASSFGTHKPQH
J: TRBJ2-1; V: TRBV19; length: 12; size: few; CDR3: ASSDPLREIGEF
J: TRBJ1-3; V: TRBV6-2/TRBV6-3; length: 11; size: few; CDR3: ASSSMEGNTIY
J: TRBJ1-6; V: TRBV6-6; length: 13; size: many; CDR3: ASRAGPPRGSPLH
J: TRBJ2-5; V: TRBV2; length: 13; size: NA; CDR3: ASSDQGQGEETQY
J: TRBJ2-3; V: TRBV7-2; length: 12; size: many; CDR3: ASSLDPHTDTQY
J: TRBJ1-1; V: TRBV19; length: 11; size: many; CDR3: ASSIGVNTEAF